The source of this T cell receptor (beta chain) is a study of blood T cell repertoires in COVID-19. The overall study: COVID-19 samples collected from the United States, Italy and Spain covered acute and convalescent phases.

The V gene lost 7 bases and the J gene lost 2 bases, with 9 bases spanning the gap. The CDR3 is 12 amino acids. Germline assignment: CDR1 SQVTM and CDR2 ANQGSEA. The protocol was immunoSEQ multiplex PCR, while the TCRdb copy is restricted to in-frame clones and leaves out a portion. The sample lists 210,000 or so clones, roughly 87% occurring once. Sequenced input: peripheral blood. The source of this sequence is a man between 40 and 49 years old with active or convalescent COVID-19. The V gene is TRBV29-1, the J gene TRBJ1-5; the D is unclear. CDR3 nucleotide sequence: TGCAGCGCCCTCGGAGGCAATCAGCCCCAGCATTTT. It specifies CSALGGNQPQHF.